These 28 T cell receptor beta chains were sequenced from one sample in a study of control samples from healthy donors and cancer patients. Some clones are missing from TCRdb's copy, which holds only in-frame ones; the method was immunoSEQ multiplex PCR. The table includes more than 50,000 clones, about nine tenths detected once. The sample was PBMCs. These receptors were collected from a woman between 50 and 59 years old with colorectal cancer.

This chain connects TRBV19 to TRBJ1-5; maybe TRBD1 (5 bases). Trimming took off 2 bases at V and 6 bases at J, with 8 bases between the two ends. The CDR3 is 13 amino acids. Germline CDR1 reads LNHDA; CDR2 reads SQIVND (reference sequence). CDR3 sequence (DNA): TGTGCCAGTAGTATAACAGGTAGTCAGCCCCAGCATTTT. As protein: CASSITGSQPQHF. Supplemented by reference TRBV19 and TRBJ1-5, the full variable domain reads DGGITQSPKYLFRKEGQNVTLSCEQNLNHDAMYWYRQDPGQGLRLIYYSQIVNDFQKGDIAEGYSVSREKKESFPLTVTSAQKNPTAFYLCASSITGSQPQHFGDGTRLSIL.

The V gene is TRBV19, the J gene TRBJ2-6; tentatively, D is TRBD2 (5 bases). The CDR3 sequence is 15 residues long. V was shortened by 5 bases and J by 3 bases, with 11 bases between the two germline ends. The germline V gene has CDR1 LNHDA and CDR2 SQIVND (reference sequence). The CDR3 DNA sequence: TGTGCCAGTAGTGTCACTAGGGTTGGGGCCAACGTCCTGACTTTC. It codes for CASSVTRVGANVLTF. Supplemented by reference TRBV19 and TRBJ2-6, the full variable domain reads DGGITQSPKYLFRKEGQNVTLSCEQNLNHDAMYWYRQDPGQGLRLIYYSQIVNDFQKGDIAEGYSVSREKKESFPLTVTSAQKNPTAFYLCASSVTRVGANVLTFGAGSRLTVL.

The V gene is TRBV9, the J gene TRBJ1-1; no definite D call. This CDR3 contains 13 residues. The V gene's germline CDR1 is SGDLS and CDR2 YYNGEE. V lost 3 bases and J lost 6, with 12 bases in between. The CDR3 loop reads CASSASVRAEAFF. CDR3 coding DNA: TGTGCCAGCAGCGCCTCGGTGAGGGCTGAAGCTTTCTTT. The full variable domain, rest sourced from reference TRBV9 and TRBJ1-1, is DSGVTQTPKHLITATGQRVTLRCSPRSGDLSVYWYQQSLDQGLQFLIQYYNGEERAKGNILERFSAQQFPDLHSELNLSSLELGDSALYFCASSASVRAEAFFGQGTRLTVV.

Notes on this clone: This same CDR3 is encoded by further DNA sequences in the sample. The chain carries TRBV10-3 and TRBJ2-2, with D unclear. The V end was cut by 4 bases, the J end by 4 bases, with 4 bases between. The CDR3 spans 12 residues. Per germline, CDR1 ENHRY and CDR2 SYGVKD. CDR3 sequence: CAISGGTGELFF. The CDR3 DNA reads as TGTGCCATCAGTGGTGGCACCGGGGAGCTGTTTTTT.

The V gene is TRBV28, the J gene TRBJ2-7; the D gene is possibly TRBD2 (6 bases). V was cut by 5 bases and J by 6 bases, with 17 bases left in between. Per germline, CDR1 MDHEN and CDR2 SYDVKM. This CDR3 has 14 residues. Here the CDR3 reads CASSPSPGASEQYF. In DNA form, the CDR3 reads TGTGCCAGCAGTCCCAGTCCGGGAGCGAGCGAGCAGTACTTC.

The chain joins TRBV19 to TRBJ1-5; D remains unclear. Trimming cost V 7 bases and J 7 bases, with 14 bases left between them. Per the germline V gene, CDR1 is LNHDA and CDR2 is SQIVND (reference sequence). The CDR3 sequence is 13 residues long. The CDR3 reads CASTGGNGQPQHF. The CDR3 bases are TGTGCCAGTACCGGTGGGAATGGACAGCCCCAGCATTTT.

The chain employs TRBV9 and TRBJ1-6; D perhaps matches TRBD1 (5 bases). Trimming cost V 4 bases and J 10 bases, with 18 bases left between them. Per germline, CDR1 SGDLS and CDR2 YYNGEE. The CDR3 consists of 15 residues. The CDR3 nucleotides read TGTGCCAGCAGCCCCCACGGGGGGGTCGGATCACCCCTCCACTTT. Protein sequence: CASSPHGGVGSPLHF.

This chain links TRBV3-1 (or the pseudogene TRBV3-2) with TRBJ1-1; D perhaps matches TRBD1 (5 bases). V was clipped by 1 base and J by 6 bases, with 12 bases between them. The CDR3 runs 14 residues. Germline loops: CDR1 LGHDT, CDR2 YNNKEL (reference sequence). Written as DNA, the CDR3 is TGTGCCAGCAGCCAAGGGGGAGGGGTCCCTGAAGCTTTCTTT. Translation: CASSQGGGVPEAFF.

The rearrangement uses TRBV15 and TRBJ1-2, with D unresolved. This CDR3 region has 13 residues. CDR1 and CDR2 from the germline V gene are LNHNV and YYDKDF (reference sequence). V gave up 0 bases and J gave up 4 bases, with 6 bases separating them. CDR3 protein: CATSRDRTYGYTF. DNA for the CDR3: TGTGCCACCAGCAGAGACAGGACCTATGGCTACACCTTC. Complete variable domain (other parts from reference TRBV15 and TRBJ1-2): DAMVIQNPRYQVTQFGKPVTLSCSQTLNHNVMYWYQQKSSQAPKLLFHYYDKDFNNEADTPDNFQSRRPNTSFCFLDIRSPGLGDTAMYLCATSRDRTYGYTFGSGTRLTVV.

This chain links TRBV11-2 with TRBJ1-1; D not resolved. The germline gives CDR1 SGHAT, CDR2 FQNNGV. Deletions cut 5 bases from V and 0 bases from J, with 10 bases between. The length of the CDR3 is 14 residues. The CDR3 DNA reads as TGTGCCAGCAGCCCCTTGGGAGTGAACACTGAAGCTTTCTTT. Protein: CASSPLGVNTEAFF.

CDR3 loop: CASSQDPGSPGSATEAFF. The CDR3 region has the DNA TGCGCCAGCAGCCAAGATCCGGGGAGTCCCGGGAGCGCCACTGAAGCTTTCTTT. The V call is TRBV4-1, the J call TRBJ1-1, with D hard to call. Germline assignment: CDR1 MGHRA and CDR2 YSYEKL. The CDR3 totals 18 residues. The V end was cut by 0 bases, the J end by 4 bases, with 21 bases between.

V gene TRBV10-3 combines with J gene TRBJ2-1; D is unclear. The V gene's germline CDR1 is ENHRY and CDR2 SYGVKD. This CDR3 region has 13 residues. The ends were cut back, 6 bases at V and 6 bases at J, with 12 bases in the middle. Here the CDR3 reads CAISAAGPNEQFF. As DNA, the CDR3 is TGTGCCATCAGCGCGGCAGGACCCAATGAGCAGTTCTTC.

CDR3 in amino acids: CASSGSQGGSPLHF. The CDR3 coding sequence is TGTGCCAGCAGCGGGTCACAGGGTGGTTCACCCCTCCACTTT. This chain uses TRBV5-6 with TRBJ1-6; D might be TRBD1 (6 bases). CDR3 size: 14 residues. The V end lost 4 bases, the J end lost 9 bases, and 14 bases lay between the germline ends. Germline-derived CDR1 and CDR2 are SGHDT and YYEEEE.

The rearrangement links TRBV7-2 to TRBJ2-3; 8 nucleotides align to TRBD2. Losses at the gene ends were 1 base for V and 8 bases for J; bases not matched to a gene: 11. This CDR3 region has 16 residues. Germline V gene lookup returns CDR1 SGHTA and CDR2 FQGNSA. The CDR3: CASSLVGGRPRGTQYF. The CDR3 coding sequence is TGTGCCAGCAGCTTAGTCGGCGGGAGGCCCCGCGGTACGCAGTATTTT.

The V gene is TRBV7-9, the J gene TRBJ1-2; D is unresolved. This CDR3 is built from 13 residues. V was pared by 3 bases and J by 4 bases, with 9 bases between. Germline V CDR1 and CDR2: SEHNR, FQNEAQ (reference sequence). The CDR3 nucleotides read TGTGCCAGCAGCTTGGGGATTTCCTATGGCTACACCTTC. Amino acid sequence: CASSLGISYGYTF.

The J gene is TRBJ1-1, the V gene TRBV9; D is undetermined. The CDR3 loop spans 14 amino acids. Deletions cut 0 bases from V and 1 base from J, with 7 bases between. The germline CDR1 and CDR2 sequences are SGDLS and YYNGEE. CDR3 nucleotides: TGTGCCAGCAGCGTAGAACAGTGGAACACTGAAGCTTTCTTT. This codes for CASSVEQWNTEAFF.

This clone showed up just once. The chain couples TRBV19 to TRBJ2-7; D call uncertain. The V end lost 1 base, the J end lost 1 base, and 11 bases lay between the germline ends. CDR3 length: 15 residues. CDR1 is LNHDA, CDR2 SQIVND, per germline (reference sequence). The CDR3 sequence: CASSIGFGRSYEQYF. The CDR3 DNA reads TGTGCCAGTAGTATAGGTTTCGGCAGATCCTACGAGCAGTACTTC.

The chain joins TRBV7-6 to TRBJ2-7; D possibly corresponds to TRBD1 (5 bases). V gave up 0 bases and J gave up 2 bases, with 5 bases separating them. The CDR3 is 13 amino acids. The V gene's germline CDR1 is SGHVS and CDR2 FNYEAQ. The CDR3 DNA sequence: TGTGCCAGCAGCTTAGCAGGGGCCTACGAGCAGTACTTC. It codes for CASSLAGAYEQYF.

The genes are TRBV12-5 and TRBJ2-5; TRBD1 is a possible D gene (6 bases). CDR3 size: 13 residues. The germline CDR1 and CDR2 sequences are LGHNT and FRNRAP. The germline V and J ends were trimmed by 9 bases and 4 bases, with 15 bases remaining between them. This CDR3 reads CASKTGPGETQYF. DNA of the CDR3: TGTGCTAGCAAAACAGGGCCCGGAGAGACCCAGTACTTC.

The rearrangement joins TRBV7-9 to TRBJ2-2; TRBD1 matches at 10 bases. This CDR3 has 16 amino acids. V gave up 6 bases and J gave up 6 bases; unmatched junction bases: 10. Looked up from germline, CDR1 is SEHNR and CDR2 is FQNEAQ (reference sequence). The CDR3 spells CASRDTGTGASGELFF. As DNA, the CDR3 is TGTGCCAGCAGAGATACCGGGACAGGGGCGTCCGGGGAGCTGTTTTTT.

This chain connects TRBV10-3 to TRBJ2-6; the match to TRBD2 covers 7 bases. Germline CDR1 is ENHRY and CDR2 is SYGVKD. This CDR3 contains 17 residues. The V segment lost 4 bases and the J segment 0 bases; nucleotides outside the gene matches: 6. CDR3 DNA: TGTGCCATCAGTGGGGAGGGGACCGGCTCTGGGGCCAACGTCCTGACTTTC. It yields the protein CAISGEGTGSGANVLTF.

The V call is TRBV7-3, the J call TRBJ2-7; D gene unclear. The germline V and J ends were trimmed by 2 bases and 5 bases, with 10 bases remaining between them. The CDR3 is 13 amino acids. The germline CDR1 and CDR2 sequences are SGHTA and FQGTGA. The CDR3 protein is CASSLGVTHEQYF. The CDR3 nucleotides read TGTGCCAGCAGCTTAGGTGTGACCCACGAGCAGTACTTC.

This clone is a singleton in its sample. The rearrangement links TRBV28 to TRBJ1-1; D is unclear. The CDR3 totals 13 residues. The germline V and J ends were trimmed by 4 bases and 7 bases, with 13 bases remaining between them. Germline V gives CDR1 MDHEN, CDR2 SYDVKM. DNA of the CDR3: TGTGCCAGCAGTTCTACTTTCGGGGATGAAGCTTTCTTT. It specifies CASSSTFGDEAFF.

The chain links TRBV19 to TRBJ1-5; no firm D call. Germline-derived CDR1 and CDR2 are LNHDA and SQIVND (reference sequence). The CDR3 covers 22 residues. Trimming left V 7 bases short and J 3 bases short, with 37 bases between. CDR3 loop: CASKFSRDDSYGQADHNQPQHF. The CDR3 DNA is TGTGCCAGTAAATTTTCTCGGGATGATTCATACGGGCAGGCTGATCACAATCAGCCCCAGCATTTT.

The chain uses TRBV18 and TRBJ2-3, with unresolved D. The CDR3 is made up of 14 amino acids. Germline V gene data show CDR1 as KGHSH and CDR2 as LQKENI. The V end was cut by 4 bases, the J end by 5 bases, with 13 bases between. CDR3 residues: CASSQPNSVDTQYF. As DNA, the CDR3 is TGTGCCAGCTCACAACCCAACAGTGTAGATACGCAGTATTTT.

The chain couples TRBV29-1 to TRBJ1-1; D not resolved. Trimming shortened V by 4 bases and J by 4 bases, and 16 bases separated the two germline ends. CDR3 length: 14 residues. Germline CDR1 is SQVTM and CDR2 is ANQGSEA. The CDR3 nucleotides are TGCAGCGTTGGGGCCAACTTGGAGGTCACTGAAGCTTTCTTT. This sequence encodes CSVGANLEVTEAFF. The full variable domain, completed using reference TRBV29-1 and TRBJ1-1, is SAVISQKPSRDICQRGTSLTIQCQVDSQVTMMFWYRQQPGQSLTLIATANQGSEATYESGFVIDKFPISRPNLTFSTLTVSNMSPEDSSIYLCSVGANLEVTEAFFGQGTRLTVV.

CDR3 DNA: TGTGCCAGCAGCCTCCACAGCCTGAACACTGAAGCTTTCTTT. Translating gives CASSLHSLNTEAFF. The chain carries TRBV7-2 and TRBJ1-1; D call uncertain. With 5 bases removed from V and 0 bases from J, the gap between germline ends came to 10 bases. The V gene's germline CDR1 is SGHTA and CDR2 FQGNSA. CDR3 size: 14 residues.

The V and J genes are TRBV30 and TRBJ2-5, with TRBD1 as a possible D gene (6 bases). Germline-derived CDR1 and CDR2 are GTSNPN and SVGIG (reference sequence). The CDR3 extends over 13 amino acids. The ends were cut back, 3 bases at V and 5 bases at J, with 13 bases in the middle. CDR3 loop: CAWSEGVGETQYF. Written as DNA, the CDR3 is TGTGCCTGGAGCGAGGGGGTTGGGGAGACCCAGTACTTC.